This T cell receptor (beta chain) was captured in a study of vaccination and CD4 T cells after COVID-19. Sequenced with the Oncomine TCR Beta short-read assay was DNA taken from cultured CD4+ T cells. TCRdb passed the PCR reads through MiXCR, listing each CDR3 protein once. The repertoire consists of about 14,000 distinct CDR3 sequences, with roughly 27% occurring once and the leading ten covering around a sixth. This clonotype appeared a few times. Its specificity is unknown. Treatment here: approximately 11-day PBMC culture with coronavirus spike peptide pools or control peptides (ViraFEST assay). This clonotype originated in a human donor with COVID-19. Sequenced material: cultured CD4+ T cells from blood.

CDR3 residues: CASSSGRNQPQHF. The CDR3 DNA is TGTGCCAGCAGCTCGGGCCGCAATCAGCCCCAGCATTTT. V usage is TRBV5-8 and J usage is TRBJ1-5; D gene ambiguous. The CDR3 consists of 13 residues. From germline, CDR1 is SGHTS and CDR2 YDEGEE. Trimming shortened V by 3 bases and J by 2 bases, and 6 bases separated the two germline ends.